The clone carrying this T cell receptor beta chain was recorded many times. This sample is part of a study of blood T cells in healthy people across ages. V lost 2 bases, J lost 4 bases, and 3 bases stayed unmatched. Looked up from germline, CDR1 is MNHEY and CDR2 is SVGAGI. The CDR3 sequence is 15 residues long. It was with a sample-barcoded 5' primer and a J-beta primer mix that a second PCR of roughly 6 to 12 cycles was run. TCRdb re-called the 5' RACE reads through MiXCR, storing one row per CDR3 protein. The sample holds about 1.5 million distinct CDR3 sequences, under 55% seen once. This sequence originates from a woman aged 18-29 years in good health. What was sequenced was blood. This chain links TRBV6-5 with TRBJ2-3; 10 bases map to TRBD2. CDR3 DNA: TGTGCCAGCAGTTACAGCGGGGGGGCATCAGATACGCAGTATTTT. Translated: CASSYSGGASDTQYF.